Here is one TCR beta chain with its context. Its antigen is currently unknown. This sample was included in a study of Ad26.COV2.S vaccination and SARS-CoV-2 variants. Broader study findings: Breadth and depth estimates from TCRs may understate total T cell responses.

The protocol was immunoSEQ multiplex PCR, while the TCRdb copy is restricted to in-frame clones and leaves out a portion. The data show some 450,000 clones, about nine tenths seen once. Trimming removed 8 bases from V and 0 bases from J, with 14 bases in between. Germline CDR1 SEHNR, CDR2 FQNEAQ (reference sequence). This CDR3 has 14 amino acids. Treatment indicated: around 19 received Ad26.COV2.S at low or high dose, single or two shots; about 5 received placebo; per-sample allocation not given. The samples were gathered on day 63 after the first injection of vaccine or placebo. Sequencing was performed on peripheral blood, taken in a trial of Ad26.COV2.S vaccine versus placebo. The receptor's source is a person aged 18-65 years who received the Ad26.COV2.S COVID-19 vaccine or a placebo. This chain joins TRBV7-9 and TRBJ2-7; TRBD1 is a possible D gene (5 bases). CDR3 protein: CASADTSSSYEQYF. In DNA form, the CDR3 reads TGTGCCAGCGCGGACACCTCGAGCTCCTACGAGCAGTACTTC.